This note documents a single T cell receptor (beta chain) sequence. This entry belongs to a study of CD8 T cells in Susac syndrome. An input of roughly 0.5 to 1 ug of RNA was subjected to reverse transcription using random hexamers. TCRdb ran MiXCR on the immunoSEQ multiplex PCR reads and lists one entry per CDR3 protein. This table holds 200,000 or so distinct CDR3 sequences, around 96% found once. V trimming: 4 bases; J trimming: 1 base; junction bases outside the gene matches: 3. The CDR3 is 13 amino acids. CDR1 GTSNPN and CDR2 SVGIG come from the germline V gene (reference sequence). Material for sequencing was CD4+ T cells from PBMCs. This receptor was identified in a human donor with multiple sclerosis. The genes are TRBV30 and TRBJ1-1; TRBD1 agrees at 7 bases. The CDR3 here is CAWTEGANTEAFF. CDR3 DNA sequence: TGTGCCTGGACGGAGGGGGCGAACACTGAAGCTTTCTTT.